This entry features one T cell receptor beta chain sequence. What it binds is unknown. A universal primer site was added by template switching, and unique molecular identifiers were carried by the cDNA. TCRdb re-derived calls from the 5' RACE reads in MiXCR, one entry per CDR3 protein. The data hold 1.5 million or so distinct CDR3 sequences, with about 32% observed a single time. This sample stems from a study of identical twins. Study findings and constraints: These conclusions were based on statistical analysis (cross-sectional, not following the same donors).

This CDR3 is 15 amino acids long. Germline V gives CDR1 KGHSY, CDR2 FQNENV. The V and J ends lost 4 bases and 3 bases respectively, with 12 bases between them. The chain recombines TRBV16 with TRBJ2-2; D gene unclear. The sample taken for sequencing was cord blood. The receptor was derived from a newborn girl in good health. CDR3 in amino acids: CASSRSDPHTGELFF. In nucleotides, the CDR3 is TGTGCCAGCAGCCGAAGTGACCCCCACACCGGGGAGCTGTTTTTT. Combining the CDR3 with reference TRBV16 and TRBJ2-2 gives the whole variable domain GEEVAQTPKHLVRGEGQKAKLYCAPIKGHSYVFWYQQVLKNEFKFLISFQNENVFDETGMPKERFSAKCLPNSPCSLEIQATKLEDSAVYFCASSRSDPHTGELFFGEGSRLTVL.